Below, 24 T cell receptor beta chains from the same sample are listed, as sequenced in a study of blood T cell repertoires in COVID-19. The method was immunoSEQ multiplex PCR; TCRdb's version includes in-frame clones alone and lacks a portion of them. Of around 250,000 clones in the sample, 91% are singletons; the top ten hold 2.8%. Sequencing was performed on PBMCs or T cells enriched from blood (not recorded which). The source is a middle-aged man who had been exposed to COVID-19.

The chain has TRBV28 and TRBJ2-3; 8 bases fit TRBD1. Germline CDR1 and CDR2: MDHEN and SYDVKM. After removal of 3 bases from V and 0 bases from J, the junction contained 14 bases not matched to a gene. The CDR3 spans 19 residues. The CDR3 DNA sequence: TGTGCCAGCAGTTTTGTGGTCACTTGGGACAGGAAAAGCACAGATACGCAGTATTTT. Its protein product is CASSFVVTWDRKSTDTQYF.

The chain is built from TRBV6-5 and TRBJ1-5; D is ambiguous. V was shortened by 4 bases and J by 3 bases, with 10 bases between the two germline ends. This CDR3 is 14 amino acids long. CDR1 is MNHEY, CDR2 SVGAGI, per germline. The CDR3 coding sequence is TGTGCCAGCAGTTCTTCCAGGTCCAATCAGCCCCAGCATTTT. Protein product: CASSSSRSNQPQHF.

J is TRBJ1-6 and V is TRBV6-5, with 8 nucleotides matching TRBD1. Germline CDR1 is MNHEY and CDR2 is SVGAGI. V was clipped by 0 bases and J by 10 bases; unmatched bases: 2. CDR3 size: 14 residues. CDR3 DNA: TGTGCCAGCAGTTACTCGGGGACAGGATCACCCCTCCACTTT. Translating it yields CASSYSGTGSPLHF.

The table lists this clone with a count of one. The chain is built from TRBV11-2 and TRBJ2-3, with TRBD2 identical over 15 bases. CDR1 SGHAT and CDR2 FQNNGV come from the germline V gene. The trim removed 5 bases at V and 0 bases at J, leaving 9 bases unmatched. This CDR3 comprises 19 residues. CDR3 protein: CASSTTGLAGGTSTDTQYF. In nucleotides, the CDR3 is TGTGCCAGCAGCACAACGGGACTAGCGGGAGGTACTAGCACAGATACGCAGTATTTT. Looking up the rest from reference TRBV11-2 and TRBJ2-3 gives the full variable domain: EAGVAQSPRYKIIEKRQSVAFWCNPISGHATLYWYQQILGQGPKLLIQFQNNGVVDDSQLPKDRFSAERLKGVDSTLKIQPAKLEDSAVYLCASSTTGLAGGTSTDTQYFGPGTRLTVL.

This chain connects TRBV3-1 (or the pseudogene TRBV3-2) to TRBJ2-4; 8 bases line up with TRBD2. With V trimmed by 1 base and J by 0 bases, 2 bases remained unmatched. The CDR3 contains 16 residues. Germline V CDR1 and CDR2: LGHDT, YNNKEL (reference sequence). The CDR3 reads CASSQALAGAKNIQYF. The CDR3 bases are TGTGCCAGCAGCCAAGCTCTAGCGGGAGCCAAAAACATTCAGTACTTC.

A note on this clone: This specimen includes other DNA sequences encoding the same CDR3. DNA for the CDR3: TGTGCCAGCAGCCATGGACAGGACTCCTACGAGCAGTACTTC. Protein sequence: CASSHGQDSYEQYF. This chain joins TRBV5-4 and TRBJ2-7, with TRBD1 identical over 7 bases. The CDR3 extends over 14 amino acids. The V and J ends lost 4 bases and 0 bases, in that order; junction bases with no gene match: 4. The germline gives CDR1 SGHNT, CDR2 YYREEE (reference sequence). Drawing the rest from reference TRBV5-4 and TRBJ2-7, the complete variable domain is ETGVTQSPTHLIKTRGQQVTLRCSSQSGHNTVSWYQQALGQGPQFIFQYYREEENGRGNFPPRFSGLQFPNYSSELNVNALELDDSALYLCASSHGQDSYEQYFGPGTRLTVT.

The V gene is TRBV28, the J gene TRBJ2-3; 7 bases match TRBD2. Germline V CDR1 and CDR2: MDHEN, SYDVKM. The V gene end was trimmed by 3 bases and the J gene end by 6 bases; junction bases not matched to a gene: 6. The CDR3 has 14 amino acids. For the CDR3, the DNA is TGTGCCAGCAGTTTGATTGCGGGAGCCGATACGCAGTATTTT. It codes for CASSLIAGADTQYF. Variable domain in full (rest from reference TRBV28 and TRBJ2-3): DVKVTQSSRYLVKRTGEKVFLECVQDMDHENMFWYRQDPGLGLRLIYFSYDVKMKEKGDIPEGYSVSREKKERFSLILESASTNQTSMYLCASSLIAGADTQYFGPGTRLTVL.

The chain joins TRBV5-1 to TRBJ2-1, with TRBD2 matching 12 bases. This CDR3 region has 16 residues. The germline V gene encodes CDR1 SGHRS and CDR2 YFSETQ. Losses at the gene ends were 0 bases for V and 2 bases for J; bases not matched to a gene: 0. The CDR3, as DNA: TGCGCCAGCAGCTTGGGGACTAGCGGGACCTACAATGAGCAGTTCTTC. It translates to CASSLGTSGTYNEQFF.

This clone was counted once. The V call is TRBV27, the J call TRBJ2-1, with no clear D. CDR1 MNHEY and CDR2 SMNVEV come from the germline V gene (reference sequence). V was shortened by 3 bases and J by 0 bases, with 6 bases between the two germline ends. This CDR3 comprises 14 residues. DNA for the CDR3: TGTGCCAGCAGTTTTGGCTTCTCCTACAATGAGCAGTTCTTC. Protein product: CASSFGFSYNEQFF.

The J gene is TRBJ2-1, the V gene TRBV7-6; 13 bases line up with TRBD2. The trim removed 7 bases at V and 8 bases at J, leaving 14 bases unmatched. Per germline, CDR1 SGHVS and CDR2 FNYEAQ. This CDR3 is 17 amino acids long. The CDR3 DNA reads TGTGCCAGCACGACGGGCCCACTAGCGGGAGGGGGTGATGAGCAGTTCTTC. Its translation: CASTTGPLAGGGDEQFF.

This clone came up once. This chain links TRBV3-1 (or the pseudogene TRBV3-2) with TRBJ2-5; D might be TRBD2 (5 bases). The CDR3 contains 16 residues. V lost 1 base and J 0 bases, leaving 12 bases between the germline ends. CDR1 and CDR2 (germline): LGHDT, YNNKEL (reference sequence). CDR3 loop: CASSQAPPGYQETQYF. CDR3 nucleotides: TGTGCCAGCAGCCAAGCTCCGCCGGGATACCAAGAGACCCAGTACTTC.

The CDR3 DNA reads TGTGCCACCAGTGATGCGACAGGAGCGAGGCGAAATTACAATGAGCAGTTCTTC. It encodes CATSDATGARRNYNEQFF. The chain has TRBV24-1 and TRBJ2-1, with a possible D match to TRBD1 (6 bases). Germline assignment: CDR1 KGHDR and CDR2 SFDVKD. The CDR3 is 18 residues long. Deletions cut 3 bases from V and 4 bases from J, with 21 bases between.

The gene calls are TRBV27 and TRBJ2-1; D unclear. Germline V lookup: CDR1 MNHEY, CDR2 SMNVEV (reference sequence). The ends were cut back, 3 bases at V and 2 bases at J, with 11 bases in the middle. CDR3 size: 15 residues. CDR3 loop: CASSLSGSTYNEQFF. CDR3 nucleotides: TGTGCCAGCAGTTTGTCGGGTAGTACCTACAATGAGCAGTTCTTC.

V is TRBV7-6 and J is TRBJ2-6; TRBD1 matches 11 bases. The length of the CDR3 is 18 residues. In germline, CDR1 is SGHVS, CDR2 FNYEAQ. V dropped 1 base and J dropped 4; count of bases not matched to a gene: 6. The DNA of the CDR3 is TGTGCCAGCAGCTTAGGAGGACAGGGGGCGTCCGGGGCCAACGTCCTGACTTTC. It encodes CASSLGGQGASGANVLTF.

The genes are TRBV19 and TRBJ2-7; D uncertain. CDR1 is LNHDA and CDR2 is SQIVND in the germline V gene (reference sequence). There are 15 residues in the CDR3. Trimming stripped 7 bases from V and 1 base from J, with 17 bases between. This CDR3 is CASTPGSTRSYEQYF. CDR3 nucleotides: TGTGCCAGTACCCCCGGGTCCACCCGATCCTACGAGCAGTACTTC.

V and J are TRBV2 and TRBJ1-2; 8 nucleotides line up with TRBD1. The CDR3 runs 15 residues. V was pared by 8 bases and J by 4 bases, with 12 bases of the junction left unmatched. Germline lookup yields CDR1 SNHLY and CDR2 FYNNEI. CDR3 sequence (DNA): TGTGCCAGCCGCTTGACAGGGGCCCGAAGCTATGGCTACACCTTC. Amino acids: CASRLTGARSYGYTF.

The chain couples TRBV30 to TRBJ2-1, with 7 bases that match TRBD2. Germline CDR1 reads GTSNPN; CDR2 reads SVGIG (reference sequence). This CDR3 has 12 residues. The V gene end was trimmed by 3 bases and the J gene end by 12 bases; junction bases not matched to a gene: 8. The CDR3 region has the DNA TGTGCCTGGAGCCCGAGCGGGAAGGGGCAGTTCTTC. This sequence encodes CAWSPSGKGQFF.

CDR3 loop: CASSFQPGETQYF. CDR3 coding DNA: TGCGCCAGCAGCTTTCAACCCGGAGAGACCCAGTACTTC. This chain joins TRBV5-1 and TRBJ2-5; D ambiguous. The V gene lost 2 bases and the J gene lost 4 bases, with 9 bases spanning the gap. This CDR3 comprises 13 residues. Germline CDR1 is SGHRS and CDR2 is YFSETQ. Full variable domain (missing parts from reference TRBV5-1 and TRBJ2-5): KAGVTQTPRYLIKTRGQQVTLSCSPISGHRSVSWYQQTPGQGLQFLFEYFSETQRNKGNFPGRFSGRQFSNSRSEMNVSTLELGDSALYLCASSFQPGETQYFGPGTRLLVL.

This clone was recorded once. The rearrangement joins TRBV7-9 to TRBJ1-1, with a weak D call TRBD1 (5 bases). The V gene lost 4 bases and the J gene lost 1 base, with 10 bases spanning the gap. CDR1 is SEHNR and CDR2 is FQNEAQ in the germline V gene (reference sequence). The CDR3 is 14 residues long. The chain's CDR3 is CASSYQGSNTEAFF. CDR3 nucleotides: TGTGCCAGCAGCTACCAGGGCTCGAACACTGAAGCTTTCTTT.

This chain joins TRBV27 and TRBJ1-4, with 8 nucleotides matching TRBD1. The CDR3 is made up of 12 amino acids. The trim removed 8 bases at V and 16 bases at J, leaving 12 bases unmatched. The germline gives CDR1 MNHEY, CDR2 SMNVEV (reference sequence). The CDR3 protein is CASRDRLNGEFF. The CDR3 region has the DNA TGTGCCAGCCGGGACAGGCTAAACGGGGAGTTTTTT.

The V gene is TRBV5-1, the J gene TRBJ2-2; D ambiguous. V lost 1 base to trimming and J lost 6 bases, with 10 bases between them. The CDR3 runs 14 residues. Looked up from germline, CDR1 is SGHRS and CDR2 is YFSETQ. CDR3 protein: CASSLLPSSGELFF. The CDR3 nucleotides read TGCGCCAGCAGCTTGCTCCCTAGTTCCGGGGAGCTGTTTTTT.

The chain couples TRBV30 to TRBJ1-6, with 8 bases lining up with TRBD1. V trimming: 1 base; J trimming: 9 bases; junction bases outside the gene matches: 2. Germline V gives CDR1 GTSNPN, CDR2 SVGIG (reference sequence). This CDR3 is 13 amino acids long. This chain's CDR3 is CAWSGTGGSPLHF. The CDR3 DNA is TGTGCCTGGAGTGGTACAGGGGGTTCACCCCTCCACTTT.

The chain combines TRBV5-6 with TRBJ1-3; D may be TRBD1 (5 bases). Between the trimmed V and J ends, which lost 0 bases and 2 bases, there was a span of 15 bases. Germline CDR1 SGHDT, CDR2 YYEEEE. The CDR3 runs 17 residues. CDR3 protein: CASSLVSLTVTGNTIYF. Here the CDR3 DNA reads TGTGCCAGCAGCTTGGTTTCGTTGACAGTTACTGGAAACACCATATATTTT.

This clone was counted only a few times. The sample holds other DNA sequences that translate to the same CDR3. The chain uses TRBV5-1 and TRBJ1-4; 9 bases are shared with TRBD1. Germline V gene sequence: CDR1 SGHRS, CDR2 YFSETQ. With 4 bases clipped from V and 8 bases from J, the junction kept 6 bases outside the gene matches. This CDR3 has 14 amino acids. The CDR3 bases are TGCGCCAGCAGCCTGGGACAGGGTAACGAAAAACTGTTTTTT. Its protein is CASSLGQGNEKLFF.